This T cell receptor (beta chain) was documented in a study of T cell responses to AZD1222 COVID-19 vaccine. Germline V gives CDR1 KGHSH, CDR2 LQKENI. This CDR3 is built from 14 residues. Trimming took 2 bases from V and 0 from J; bases not matched to a gene: 0. Remarks on this clone: Its cognate antigen is unknown. This sample includes further DNA sequences coding for the same CDR3.

Whole-study findings and limits: Only a handful of AZD1222 recipients, six or seven in all, had baseline seropositivity. No day 14 peak samples; only post-peak repertoires were characterized. Possibly, clonal diversity was underestimated; donors were largely white British and included more females. Reports say nearly half of spike-specific TCRs go after unmutated variant regions.

Only in-frame clones appear in the TCRdb table, and some are missing; sequencing was by immunoSEQ multiplex PCR. The sample includes about 96,000 clones, about 90% seen only once; the top ten take approximately 5.2%. The source material was peripheral blood, sampled on day 0 of MenACWY control vaccination. This chain uses TRBV18 with TRBJ1-2, with TRBD1 matching over 7 bases. The TCR sequence derives from an adult in good health. The CDR3 nucleotides are TGTGCCAGCTCACCAGGGACAGCTAACTATGGCTACACCTTC. Translating gives CASSPGTANYGYTF.